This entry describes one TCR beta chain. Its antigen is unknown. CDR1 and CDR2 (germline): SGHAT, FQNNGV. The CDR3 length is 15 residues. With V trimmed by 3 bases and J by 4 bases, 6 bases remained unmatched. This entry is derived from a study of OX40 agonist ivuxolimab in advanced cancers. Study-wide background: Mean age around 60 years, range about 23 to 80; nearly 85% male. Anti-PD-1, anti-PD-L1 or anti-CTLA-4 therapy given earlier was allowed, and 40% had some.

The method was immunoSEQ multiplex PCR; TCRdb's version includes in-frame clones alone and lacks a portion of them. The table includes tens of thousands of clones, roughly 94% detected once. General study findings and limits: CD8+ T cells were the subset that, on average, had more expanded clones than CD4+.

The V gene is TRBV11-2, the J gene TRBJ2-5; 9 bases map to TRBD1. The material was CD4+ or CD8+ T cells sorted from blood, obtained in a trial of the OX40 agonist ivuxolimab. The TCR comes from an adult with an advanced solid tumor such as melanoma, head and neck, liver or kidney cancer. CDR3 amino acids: CASSFTGGGSETQYF. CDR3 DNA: TGTGCCAGCAGCTTCACAGGGGGCGGCTCAGAGACCCAGTACTTC.